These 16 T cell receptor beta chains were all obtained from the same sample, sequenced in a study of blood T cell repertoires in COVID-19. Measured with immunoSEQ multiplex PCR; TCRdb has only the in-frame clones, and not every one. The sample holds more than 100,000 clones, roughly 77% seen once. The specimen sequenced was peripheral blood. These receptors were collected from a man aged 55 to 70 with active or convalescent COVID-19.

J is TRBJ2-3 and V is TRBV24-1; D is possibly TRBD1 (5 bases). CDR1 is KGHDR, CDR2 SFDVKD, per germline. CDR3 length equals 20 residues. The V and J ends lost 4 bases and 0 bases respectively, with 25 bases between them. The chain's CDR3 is CATSDPIPSQGVGSTDTQYF. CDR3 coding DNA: TGTGCCACCAGTGACCCTATCCCCAGTCAGGGTGTGGGGAGCACAGATACGCAGTATTTT.

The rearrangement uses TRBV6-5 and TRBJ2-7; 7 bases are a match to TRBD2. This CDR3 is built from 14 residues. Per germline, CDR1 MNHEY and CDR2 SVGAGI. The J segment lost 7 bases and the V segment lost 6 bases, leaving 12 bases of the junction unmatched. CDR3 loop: CASSEGLTGEEQYF. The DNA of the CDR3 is TGTGCCAGCAGCGAGGGACTAACGGGAGAGGAGCAGTACTTC.

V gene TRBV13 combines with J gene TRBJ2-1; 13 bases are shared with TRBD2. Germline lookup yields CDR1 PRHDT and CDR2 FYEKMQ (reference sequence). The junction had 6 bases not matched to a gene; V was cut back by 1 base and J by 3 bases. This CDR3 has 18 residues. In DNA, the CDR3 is TGTGCCAGCAGCTTAGAACTAGCGGGAGGGTTGGACTACAATGAGCAGTTCTTC. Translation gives CASSLELAGGLDYNEQFF.

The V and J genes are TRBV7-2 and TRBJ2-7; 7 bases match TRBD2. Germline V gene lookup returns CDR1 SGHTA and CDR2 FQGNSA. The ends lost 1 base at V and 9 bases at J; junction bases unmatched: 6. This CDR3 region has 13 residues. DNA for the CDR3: TGTGCCAGCAGCTTAGGCGGCGGGAGACGGCAGTACTTC. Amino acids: CASSLGGGRRQYF.

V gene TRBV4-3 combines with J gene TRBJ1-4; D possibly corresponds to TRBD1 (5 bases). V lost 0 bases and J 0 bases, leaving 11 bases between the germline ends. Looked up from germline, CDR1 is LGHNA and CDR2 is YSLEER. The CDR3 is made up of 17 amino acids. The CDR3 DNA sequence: TGCGCCAGCAGCCAAGACGGGGCGGGGGCAACTAATGAAAAACTGTTTTTT. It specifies CASSQDGAGATNEKLFF.

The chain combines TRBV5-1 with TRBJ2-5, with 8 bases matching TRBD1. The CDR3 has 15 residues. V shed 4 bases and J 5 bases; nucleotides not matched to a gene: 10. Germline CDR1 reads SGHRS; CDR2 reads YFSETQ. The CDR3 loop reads CASSQRTGKRETQYF. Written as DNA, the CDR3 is TGCGCCAGCAGCCAAAGGACAGGGAAGAGGGAGACCCAGTACTTC.

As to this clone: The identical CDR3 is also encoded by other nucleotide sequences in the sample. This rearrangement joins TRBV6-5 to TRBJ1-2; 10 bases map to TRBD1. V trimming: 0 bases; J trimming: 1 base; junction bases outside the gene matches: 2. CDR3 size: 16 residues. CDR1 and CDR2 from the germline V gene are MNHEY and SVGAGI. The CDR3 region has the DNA TGTGCCAGCAGTTACTCCCGGACAGGGGGTAACTATGGCTACACCTTC. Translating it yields CASSYSRTGGNYGYTF.

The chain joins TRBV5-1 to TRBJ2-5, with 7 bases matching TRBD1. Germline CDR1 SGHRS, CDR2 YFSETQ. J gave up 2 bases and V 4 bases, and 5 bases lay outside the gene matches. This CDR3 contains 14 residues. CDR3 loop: CASSLSRGQETQYF. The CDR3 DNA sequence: TGCGCCAGCAGCCTTAGCAGGGGGCAAGAGACCCAGTACTTC.

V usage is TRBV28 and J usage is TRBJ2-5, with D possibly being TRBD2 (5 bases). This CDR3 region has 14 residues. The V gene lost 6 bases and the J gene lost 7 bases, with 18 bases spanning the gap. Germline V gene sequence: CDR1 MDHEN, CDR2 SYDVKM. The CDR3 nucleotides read TGTGCCAGCAGCATCCAGACCGGGGTGAGGACCCAGTACTTC. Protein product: CASSIQTGVRTQYF.

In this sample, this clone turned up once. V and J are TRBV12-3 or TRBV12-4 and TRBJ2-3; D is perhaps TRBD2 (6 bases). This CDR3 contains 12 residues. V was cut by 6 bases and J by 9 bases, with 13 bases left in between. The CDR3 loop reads CASRRAGATQYF. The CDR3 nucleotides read TGTGCCAGCAGACGAGCGGGCGCCACGCAGTATTTT.

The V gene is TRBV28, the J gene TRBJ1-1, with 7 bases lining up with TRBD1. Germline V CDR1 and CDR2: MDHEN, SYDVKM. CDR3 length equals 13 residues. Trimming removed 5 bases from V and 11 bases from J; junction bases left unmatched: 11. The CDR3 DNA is TGTGCCAGCAGTCCCAAGACAGGGTTGCGGGCTTTCTTT. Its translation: CASSPKTGLRAFF.

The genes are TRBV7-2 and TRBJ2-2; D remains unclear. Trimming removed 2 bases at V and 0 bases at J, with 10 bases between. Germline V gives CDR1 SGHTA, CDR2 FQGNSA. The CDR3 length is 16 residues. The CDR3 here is CASSLRQAANTGELFF. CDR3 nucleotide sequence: TGTGCCAGCAGCTTAAGGCAGGCCGCGAACACCGGGGAGCTGTTTTTT.

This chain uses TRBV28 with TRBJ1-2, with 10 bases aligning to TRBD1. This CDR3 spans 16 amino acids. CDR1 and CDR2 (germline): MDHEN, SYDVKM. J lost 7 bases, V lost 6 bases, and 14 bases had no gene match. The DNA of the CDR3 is TGTGCCAGCAGCTTCCTGGGACAGGGGATCCAAATTGGCTACACCTTC. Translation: CASSFLGQGIQIGYTF.

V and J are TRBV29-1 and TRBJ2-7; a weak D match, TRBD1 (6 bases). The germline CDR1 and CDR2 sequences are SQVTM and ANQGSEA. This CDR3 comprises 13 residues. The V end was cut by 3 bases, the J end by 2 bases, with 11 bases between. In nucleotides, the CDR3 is TGCAGCGTTGAGGGACAAACCACCTACGAGCAGTACTTC. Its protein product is CSVEGQTTYEQYF.

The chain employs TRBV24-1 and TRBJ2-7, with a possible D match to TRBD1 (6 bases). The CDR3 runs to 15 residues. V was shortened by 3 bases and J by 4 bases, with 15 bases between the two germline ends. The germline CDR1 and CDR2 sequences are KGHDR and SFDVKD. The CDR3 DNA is TGTGCCACCAGTGATGGGTCCGACAGGCATTACGAGCAGTACTTC. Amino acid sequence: CATSDGSDRHYEQYF.

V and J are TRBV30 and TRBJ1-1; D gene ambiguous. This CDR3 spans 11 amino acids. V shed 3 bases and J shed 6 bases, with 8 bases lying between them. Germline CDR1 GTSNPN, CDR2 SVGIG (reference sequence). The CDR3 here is CAWRRVPEAFF. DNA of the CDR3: TGTGCCTGGAGGAGGGTCCCTGAAGCTTTCTTT.